Here is one TCR beta chain with its context. The table came from immunoSEQ multiplex PCR; TCRdb's copy has only in-frame clones and leaves some out. In the table there are about 96,000 clones, approximately 90% of which are singletons. Germline CDR1 is LNHNV and CDR2 is YYDKDF (reference sequence). The CDR3 has 17 amino acids. Between the trimmed V and J ends, which lost 3 bases and 0 bases, there was a span of 18 bases. The sample comes from a study of blood T cell repertoires in COVID-19. It was during active infection that Seattle patients were enrolled and then longitudinally followed. The receptor comes from a human donor with COVID-19, enrolled during active disease. The donor label of this sample is uncertain. Sequences were obtained from peripheral blood. The chain has TRBV15 and TRBJ2-7; perhaps TRBD2 as D (5 bases). The CDR3 DNA follows: TGTGCCACCAGCAGGGAAGCCAGCGGAACCCTCTCCTACGAGCAGTACTTC. Translated, it gives CATSREASGTLSYEQYF.